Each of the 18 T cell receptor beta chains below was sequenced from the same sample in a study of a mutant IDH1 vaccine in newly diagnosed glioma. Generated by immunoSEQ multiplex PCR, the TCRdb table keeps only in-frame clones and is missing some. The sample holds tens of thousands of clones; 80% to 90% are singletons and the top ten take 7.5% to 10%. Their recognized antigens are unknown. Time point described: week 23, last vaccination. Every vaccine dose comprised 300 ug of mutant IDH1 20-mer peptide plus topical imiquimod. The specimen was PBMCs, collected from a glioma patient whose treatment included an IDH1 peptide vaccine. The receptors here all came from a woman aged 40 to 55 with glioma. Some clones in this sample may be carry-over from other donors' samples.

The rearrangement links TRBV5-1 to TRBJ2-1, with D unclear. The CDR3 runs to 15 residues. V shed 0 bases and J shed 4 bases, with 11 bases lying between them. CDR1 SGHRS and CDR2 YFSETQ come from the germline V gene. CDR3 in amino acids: CASSLVGSGYNEQFF. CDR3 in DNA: TGCGCCAGCAGCTTGGTAGGGTCTGGGTACAATGAGCAGTTCTTC. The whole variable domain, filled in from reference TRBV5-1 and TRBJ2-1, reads KAGVTQTPRYLIKTRGQQVTLSCSPISGHRSVSWYQQTPGQGLQFLFEYFSETQRNKGNFPGRFSGRQFSNSRSEMNVSTLELGDSALYLCASSLVGSGYNEQFFGPGTRLTVL.

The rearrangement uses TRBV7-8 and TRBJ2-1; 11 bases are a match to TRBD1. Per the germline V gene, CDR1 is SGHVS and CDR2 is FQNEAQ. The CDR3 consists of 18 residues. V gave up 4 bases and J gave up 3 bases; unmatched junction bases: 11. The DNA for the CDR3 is TGTGCCAGCAGCTCCCAGAGTCGGGGACAGGGGGGCTACAATGAGCAGTTCTTC. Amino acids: CASSSQSRGQGGYNEQFF.

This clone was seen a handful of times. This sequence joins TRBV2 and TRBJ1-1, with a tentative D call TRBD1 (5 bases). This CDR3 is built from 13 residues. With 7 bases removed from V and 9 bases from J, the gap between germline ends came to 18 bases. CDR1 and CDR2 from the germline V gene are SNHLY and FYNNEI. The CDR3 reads CASTQRGQGKAFF. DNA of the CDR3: TGTGCCAGCACTCAAAGGGGCCAGGGAAAAGCTTTCTTT.

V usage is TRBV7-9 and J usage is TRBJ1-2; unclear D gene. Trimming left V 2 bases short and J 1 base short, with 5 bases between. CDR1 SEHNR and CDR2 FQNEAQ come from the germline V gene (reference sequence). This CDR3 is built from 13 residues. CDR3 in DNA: TGTGCCAGCAGCTTACAGGATAACTATGGCTACACCTTC. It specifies CASSLQDNYGYTF.

CDR3 sequence reads: CASGLVSGQLFMNTEAFF. CDR3 nucleotide sequence: TGTGCTAGTGGTTTGGTATCGGGACAGCTATTTATGAACACTGAAGCTTTCTTT. V gene TRBV12-5 combines with J gene TRBJ1-1; 7 bases map to TRBD1. The CDR3 length is 18 residues. CDR1 and CDR2 (germline): LGHNT, FRNRAP. J lost 0 bases, V lost 0 bases, and 10 bases had no gene match.

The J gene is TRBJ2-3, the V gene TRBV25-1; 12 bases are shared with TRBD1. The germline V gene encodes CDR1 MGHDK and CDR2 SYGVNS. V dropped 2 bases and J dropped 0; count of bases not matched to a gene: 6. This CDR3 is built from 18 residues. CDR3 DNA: TGTGCCAGCAGTGAAGGGACAGGGGGCGCCTTTAGCACAGATACGCAGTATTTT. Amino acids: CASSEGTGGAFSTDTQYF.

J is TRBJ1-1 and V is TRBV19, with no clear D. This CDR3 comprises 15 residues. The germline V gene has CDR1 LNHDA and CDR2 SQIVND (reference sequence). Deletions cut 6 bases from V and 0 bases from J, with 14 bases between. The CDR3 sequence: CASSPQGYMNTEAFF. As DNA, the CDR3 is TGTGCCAGTAGCCCACAAGGGTACATGAACACTGAAGCTTTCTTT.

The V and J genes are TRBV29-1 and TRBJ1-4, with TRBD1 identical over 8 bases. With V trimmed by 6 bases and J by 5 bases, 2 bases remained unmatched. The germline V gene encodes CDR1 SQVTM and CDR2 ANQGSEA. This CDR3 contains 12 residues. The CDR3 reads CSVRQGNEKLFF. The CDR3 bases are TGCAGCGTACGACAGGGGAATGAAAAACTGTTTTTT.

DNA for the CDR3: TGCGCCAGCAGCCAAGGTCAGGGGAATAATTCACCCCTCCACTTT. Translation gives CASSQGQGNNSPLHF. The chain recombines TRBV4-3 with TRBJ1-6; perhaps TRBD1 as D (6 bases). The V end was cut by 1 base, the J end by 5 bases, with 9 bases between. The CDR3 spans 15 residues. Per the germline V gene, CDR1 is LGHNA and CDR2 is YSLEER.

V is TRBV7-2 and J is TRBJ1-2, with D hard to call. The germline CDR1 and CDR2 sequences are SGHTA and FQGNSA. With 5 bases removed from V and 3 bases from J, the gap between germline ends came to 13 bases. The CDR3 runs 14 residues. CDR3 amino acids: CASSQWRTDYGYTF. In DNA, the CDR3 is TGTGCCAGCAGCCAGTGGCGTACGGACTATGGCTACACCTTC.

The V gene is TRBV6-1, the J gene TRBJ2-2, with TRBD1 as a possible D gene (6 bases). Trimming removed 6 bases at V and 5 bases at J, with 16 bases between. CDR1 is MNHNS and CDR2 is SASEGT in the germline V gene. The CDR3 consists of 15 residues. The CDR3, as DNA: TGTGCCAGCAGGCCACAGGGTATCGGAACCGGGGAGCTGTTTTTT. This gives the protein CASRPQGIGTGELFF.

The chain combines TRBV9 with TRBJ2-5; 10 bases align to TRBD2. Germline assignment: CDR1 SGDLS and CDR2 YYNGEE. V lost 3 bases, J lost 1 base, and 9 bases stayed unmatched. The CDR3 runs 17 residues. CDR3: CASSAGSSGGFQETQYF. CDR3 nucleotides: TGTGCCAGCAGCGCCGGAAGTAGCGGGGGGTTCCAAGAGACCCAGTACTTC. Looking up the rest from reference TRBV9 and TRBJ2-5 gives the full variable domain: DSGVTQTPKHLITATGQRVTLRCSPRSGDLSVYWYQQSLDQGLQFLIQYYNGEERAKGNILERFSAQQFPDLHSELNLSSLELGDSALYFCASSAGSSGGFQETQYFGPGTRLLVL.

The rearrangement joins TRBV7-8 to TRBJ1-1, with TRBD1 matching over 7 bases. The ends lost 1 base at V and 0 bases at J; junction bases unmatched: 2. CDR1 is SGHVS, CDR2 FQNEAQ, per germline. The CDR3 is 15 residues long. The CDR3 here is CASSLVTGMNTEAFF. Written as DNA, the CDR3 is TGTGCCAGCAGCTTAGTGACAGGGATGAACACTGAAGCTTTCTTT.

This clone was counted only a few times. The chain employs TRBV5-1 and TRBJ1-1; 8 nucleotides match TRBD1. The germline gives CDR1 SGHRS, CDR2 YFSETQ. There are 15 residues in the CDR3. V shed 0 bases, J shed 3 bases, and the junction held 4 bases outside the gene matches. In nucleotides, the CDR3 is TGCGCCAGCAGCTTGGGGACGACAGGGGACACTGAAGCTTTCTTT. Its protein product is CASSLGTTGDTEAFF.

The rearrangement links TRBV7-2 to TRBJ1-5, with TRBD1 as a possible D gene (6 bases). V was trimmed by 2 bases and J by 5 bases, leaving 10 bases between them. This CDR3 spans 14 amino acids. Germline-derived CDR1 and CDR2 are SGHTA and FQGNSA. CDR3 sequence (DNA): TGTGCCAGCAGCTTATTACAGGGCTATCAGCCCCAGCATTTT. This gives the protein CASSLLQGYQPQHF.

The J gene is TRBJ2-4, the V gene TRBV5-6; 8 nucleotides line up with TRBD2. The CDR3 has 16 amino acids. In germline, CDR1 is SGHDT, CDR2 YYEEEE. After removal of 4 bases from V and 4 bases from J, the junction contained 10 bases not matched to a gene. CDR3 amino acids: CASSPLNGGAKNIQYF. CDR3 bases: TGTGCCAGCAGCCCCTTAAACGGGGGGGCTAAAAACATTCAGTACTTC. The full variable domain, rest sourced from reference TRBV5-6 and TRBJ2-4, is DAGVTQSPTHLIKTRGQQVTLRCSPKSGHDTVSWYQQALGQGPQFIFQYYEEEERQRGNFPDRFSGHQFPNYSSELNVNALLLGDSALYLCASSPLNGGAKNIQYFGAGTRLSVL.

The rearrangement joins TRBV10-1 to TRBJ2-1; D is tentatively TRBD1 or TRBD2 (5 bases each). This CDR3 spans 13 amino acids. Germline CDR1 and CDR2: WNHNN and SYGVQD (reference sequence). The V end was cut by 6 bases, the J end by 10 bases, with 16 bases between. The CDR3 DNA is TGCGCCAGCAGCGAGGGGATAGCAGGCGAGCAGTTCTTC. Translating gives CASSEGIAGEQFF.

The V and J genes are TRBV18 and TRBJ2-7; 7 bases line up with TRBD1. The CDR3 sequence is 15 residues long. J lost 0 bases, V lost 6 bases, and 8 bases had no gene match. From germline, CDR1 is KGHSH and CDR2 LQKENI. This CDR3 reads CASSSRQGSSYEQYF. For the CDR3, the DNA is TGTGCCAGCTCCTCCAGACAGGGATCCTCCTACGAGCAGTACTTC.